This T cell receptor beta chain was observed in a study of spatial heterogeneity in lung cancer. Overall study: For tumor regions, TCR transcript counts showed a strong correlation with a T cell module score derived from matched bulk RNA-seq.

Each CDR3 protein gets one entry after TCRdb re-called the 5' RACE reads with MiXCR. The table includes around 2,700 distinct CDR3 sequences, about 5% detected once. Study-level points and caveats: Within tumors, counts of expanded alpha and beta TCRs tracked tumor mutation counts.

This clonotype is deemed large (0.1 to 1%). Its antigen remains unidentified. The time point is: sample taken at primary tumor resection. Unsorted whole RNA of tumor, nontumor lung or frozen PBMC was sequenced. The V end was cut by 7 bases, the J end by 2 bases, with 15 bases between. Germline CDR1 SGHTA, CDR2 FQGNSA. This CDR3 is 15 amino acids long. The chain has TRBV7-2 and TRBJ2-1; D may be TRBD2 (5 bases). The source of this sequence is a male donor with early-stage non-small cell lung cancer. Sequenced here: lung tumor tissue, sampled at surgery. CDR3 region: CASKEDRDTYNEQFF. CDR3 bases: TGTGCCAGCAAGGAGGACCGAGACACCTACAATGAGCAGTTCTTC.